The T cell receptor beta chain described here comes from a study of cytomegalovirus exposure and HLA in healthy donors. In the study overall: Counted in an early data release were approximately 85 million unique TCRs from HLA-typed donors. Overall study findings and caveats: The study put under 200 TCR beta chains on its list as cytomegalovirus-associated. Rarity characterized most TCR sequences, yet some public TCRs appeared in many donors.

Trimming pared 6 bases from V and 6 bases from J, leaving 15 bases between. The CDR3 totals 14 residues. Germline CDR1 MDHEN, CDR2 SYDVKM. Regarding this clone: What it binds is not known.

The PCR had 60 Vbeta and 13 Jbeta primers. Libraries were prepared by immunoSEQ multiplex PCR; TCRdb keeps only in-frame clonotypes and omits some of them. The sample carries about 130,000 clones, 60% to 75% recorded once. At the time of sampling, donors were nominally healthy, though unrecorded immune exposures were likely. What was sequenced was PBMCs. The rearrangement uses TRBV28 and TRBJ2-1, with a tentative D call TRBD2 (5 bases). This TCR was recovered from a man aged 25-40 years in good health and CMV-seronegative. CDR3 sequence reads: CASSLSEVSNEQFF. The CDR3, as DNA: TGTGCCAGCAGCCTTAGCGAGGTTAGCAATGAGCAGTTCTTC.